A selection of T cell receptor beta chains follows, all from one sample in a study of blood T cell repertoires in COVID-19. Here immunoSEQ multiplex PCR was the method, and the copy in TCRdb shows in-frame clones only, minus some. Of about 260,000 clones listed, around 90% were seen once; the top ten hold approximately 2.6%. The sequencing input was peripheral blood. These TCRs come from a person between 18 and 35 years old with COVID-19, enrolled during active disease. CDR3s include the opening cysteine and the closing phenylalanine or tryptophan. The order of the fields is J gene, V gene, D gene, clone size, CDR3 protein, CDR3 DNA. The D gene is left open where the match is weak. The listing skips clone size in some rows; elsewhere it reads once, few, many or a size class.

J: TRBJ1-2
V: TRBV19
D: .
size: once
CDR3: CASSIGRAYTF
DNA: TGTGCCAGTAGTATTGGCAGGGCCTACACCTTC

J: TRBJ2-1
V: TRBV5-1
D: TRBD1
size: .
CDR3: CASSLVKGAQYNEQFF
DNA: TGCGCCAGCAGCTTGGTCAAGGGGGCTCAGTACAATGAGCAGTTCTTC

J: TRBJ1-2
V: TRBV6-5
D: .
size: .
CDR3: CASTMGVAHYGYTF
DNA: TGTGCCAGCACTATGGGAGTGGCCCACTATGGCTACACCTTC

J: TRBJ1-2
V: TRBV6-5
D: .
size: .
CDR3: CASSLTAGTTLGYTF
DNA: TGTGCCAGCAGTCTCACAGCAGGCACCACCCTTGGCTACACCTTC

J: TRBJ1-2
V: TRBV11-2
D: .
size: .
CDR3: CASSLVGGGPLYGYTF
DNA: TGTGCCAGCAGCCTGGTTGGGGGGGGACCCCTTTATGGCTACACCTTC

J: TRBJ2-1
V: TRBV7-2
D: TRBD2
size: .
CDR3: CASSYSGMDHNEQFF
DNA: TGTGCCAGCAGCTATAGCGGGATGGATCACAATGAGCAGTTCTTC

J: TRBJ1-5
V: TRBV11-2
D: .
size: .
CDR3: CASSFEANQPQHF
DNA: TGTGCCAGCAGCTTCGAGGCCAATCAGCCCCAGCATTTT

J: TRBJ2-7
V: TRBV12-3/TRBV12-4
D: .
size: .
CDR3: CASSFGRIDEQYF
DNA: TGTGCCAGCAGTTTCGGTAGAATCGACGAGCAGTACTTC

J: TRBJ2-1
V: TRBV5-6
D: .
size: .
CDR3: CASSLNRGSDEQFF
DNA: TGTGCCAGCAGCTTAAATAGGGGGTCTGATGAGCAGTTCTTC

J: TRBJ2-3
V: TRBV6-1
D: TRBD1
size: once
CDR3: CASSERQGRDTQYF
DNA: TGTGCCAGCAGTGAGAGACAGGGTAGAGATACGCAGTATTTT

J: TRBJ1-5
V: TRBV28
D: TRBD1
size: .
CDR3: CASNTRGLDSNQPQHF
DNA: TGTGCCAGCAACACTAGGGGGCTCGATAGCAATCAGCCCCAGCATTTT

J: TRBJ2-7
V: TRBV29-1
D: .
size: .
CDR3: CSVGLSSYEQYF
DNA: TGCAGCGTAGGACTCAGCTCCTACGAGCAGTACTTC

J: TRBJ2-2
V: TRBV19
D: TRBD2
size: .
CDR3: CASRWAGGAGELFF
DNA: TGTGCCAGTAGATGGGCGGGGGGAGCCGGGGAGCTGTTTTTT

J: TRBJ2-7
V: TRBV4-1
D: .
size: once
CDR3: CASSQDPWRRDEQYF
DNA: TGCGCCAGCAGCCAAGATCCATGGAGGAGGGACGAGCAGTACTTC

J: TRBJ1-5
V: TRBV9
D: .
size: .
CDR3: CASSGSGDQPQHF
DNA: TGTGCCAGCAGCGGGAGTGGAGATCAGCCCCAGCATTTT

J: TRBJ1-1
V: TRBV27
D: TRBD1
size: .
CDR3: CASSLLGGSEAFF
DNA: TGTGCCAGCAGTTTATTAGGGGGCTCGGAAGCTTTCTTT

J: TRBJ2-1
V: TRBV5-1
D: .
size: .
CDR3: CASSEAGSSYNEQFF
DNA: TGCGCCAGCAGCGAAGCGGGCAGCTCCTACAATGAGCAGTTCTTC

J: TRBJ1-4
V: TRBV2
D: .
size: .
CDR3: CASRRQVGSNEKLFF
DNA: TGTGCCAGCAGACGACAGGTTGGGTCTAATGAAAAACTGTTTTTT

J: TRBJ1-2
V: TRBV7-2
D: .
size: few
CDR3: CASTLGGGLYGYTF
DNA: TGTGCCAGCACCCTTGGGGGGGGTCTTTATGGCTACACCTTC

J: TRBJ2-1
V: TRBV5-1
D: TRBD2
size: .
CDR3: CASSSVPGGYNEQFF
DNA: TGCGCCAGCAGCTCGGTGCCGGGAGGTTACAATGAGCAGTTCTTC

J: TRBJ1-3
V: TRBV5-8
D: .
size: once
CDR3: CASSRDSGNTIYF
DNA: TGTGCCAGCAGCCGGGACTCTGGAAACACCATATATTTT

J: TRBJ1-5
V: TRBV15
D: .
size: once
CDR3: CATSRVTIGNQPQHF
DNA: TGTGCCACCAGCAGAGTAACGATAGGCAATCAGCCCCAGCATTTT

J: TRBJ1-1
V: TRBV6-5
D: .
size: .
CDR3: CASRTANTEAFF
DNA: TGTGCCAGCCGAACAGCGAACACTGAAGCTTTCTTT

J: TRBJ2-5
V: TRBV29-1
D: .
size: once
CDR3: CSGRLETQYF
DNA: TGCAGCGGGAGACTCGAGACCCAGTACTTC

J: TRBJ1-6
V: TRBV2
D: .
size: once
CDR3: CASSEVGDNSPLHF
DNA: TGTGCCAGCAGTGAAGTAGGGGATAATTCACCTCTCCACTTT

J: TRBJ1-2
V: TRBV5-4
D: .
size: .
CDR3: CASSPVTTGIDGYTF
DNA: TGTGCCAGCAGCCCCGTGACCACGGGTATAGATGGCTACACCTTC

J: TRBJ1-4
V: TRBV19
D: .
size: .
CDR3: CATGQIATNEKLFF
DNA: TGTGCCACCGGACAGATTGCAACTAATGAAAAACTGTTTTTT

J: TRBJ2-5
V: TRBV2
D: .
size: .
CDR3: CASSYTGTPNF
DNA: TGTGCCAGCAGTTACACCGGGACTCCGAACTTC

J: TRBJ2-7
V: TRBV6-1
D: TRBD2
size: .
CDR3: CASSGSLGGGSYEQYF
DNA: TGTGCCAGCAGTGGTTCCCTGGGCGGGGGGTCCTACGAGCAGTACTTC

J: TRBJ1-2
V: TRBV24-1
D: TRBD1
size: .
CDR3: CATSDPGGDYGYTF
DNA: TGTGCCACCAGTGATCCAGGGGGCGACTATGGCTACACCTTC

J: TRBJ2-5
V: TRBV28
D: TRBD1
size: .
CDR3: CASSLLQAQGAQYF
DNA: TGTGCCAGCAGTTTATTACAGGCCCAGGGGGCCCAGTACTTC

J: TRBJ1-6
V: TRBV5-1
D: .
size: .
CDR3: CASSFDRNSPLHF
DNA: TGCGCCAGCAGCTTTGACAGAAATTCACCCCTCCACTTT

J: TRBJ2-2
V: TRBV24-1
D: TRBD1
size: .
CDR3: CATSGPMQGASSGELFF
DNA: TGTGCCACCAGTGGTCCTATGCAGGGGGCATCCTCCGGGGAGCTGTTTTTT

J: TRBJ2-2
V: TRBV13
D: .
size: .
CDR3: CASSPPSDSPGELFF
DNA: TGTGCCAGCAGCCCGCCCTCGGACAGCCCCGGGGAGCTGTTTTTT